This entry lists 7 T cell receptor beta chains sequenced from one sample in a study of Ad26.COV2.S vaccination and SARS-CoV-2 variants. The method was immunoSEQ multiplex PCR; TCRdb's version includes in-frame clones alone and lacks a portion of them. The sample records about 180,000 clones, roughly nine tenths being singletons. Sequences were derived from peripheral blood, sampled after recovery from COVID-19. The origin of the receptors is a human donor who had recovered from COVID-19.

The chain links TRBV7-2 to TRBJ2-1; D might be TRBD1 or TRBD2, each matching 5 bases. The CDR3 length is 13 residues. CDR1 SGHTA and CDR2 FQGNSA come from the germline V gene. The ends were cut back, 3 bases at V and 6 bases at J, with 9 bases in the middle. The CDR3: CASSFPRGNEQFF. The CDR3 DNA sequence: TGTGCCAGCAGCTTCCCGAGGGGCAATGAGCAGTTCTTC.

The chain joins TRBV28 to TRBJ1-5; TRBD1 is a possible D gene (5 bases). V was pared by 5 bases and J by 0 bases, with 14 bases between. CDR3 length: 16 amino acids. Germline lookup yields CDR1 MDHEN and CDR2 SYDVKM. As DNA, the CDR3 is TGTGCCAGCAGTCCCCGCAGGGAGGATAGCAATCAGCCCCAGCATTTT. Translating gives CASSPRREDSNQPQHF.

The rearrangement joins TRBV28 to TRBJ2-1; D not certain. CDR3 length: 11 residues. CDR1 and CDR2 (germline): MDHEN, SYDVKM. Trimming pared 7 bases from V and 8 bases from J, leaving 9 bases between. The CDR3 here is CASMNWYEQFF. The CDR3 DNA follows: TGTGCCAGCATGAACTGGTATGAGCAGTTCTTC.

V is TRBV9 and J is TRBJ1-2, with 8 positions matching TRBD1. Trimming at V came to 2 bases and at J to 4 bases, leaving 10 bases not matched to a gene. The CDR3 has 16 residues. CDR1 is SGDLS and CDR2 is YYNGEE in the germline V gene. For the CDR3, the DNA is TGTGCCAGCAGCGTTTGGACAGGGAATGACACCTATGGCTACACCTTC. This codes for CASSVWTGNDTYGYTF.

This chain joins TRBV6-5 and TRBJ2-7; 8 bases match TRBD2. Germline lookup yields CDR1 MNHEY and CDR2 SVGAGI. CDR3 length: 14 residues. V shed 6 bases and J 6 bases; nucleotides not matched to a gene: 10. CDR3 residues: CASSLAGPNAEQYF. The CDR3, as DNA: TGTGCCAGCAGCCTAGCGGGCCCGAATGCCGAGCAGTACTTC.

This sequence joins TRBV7-3 and TRBJ2-1, with 11 positions matching TRBD2. Trimming cost V 1 base and J 9 bases; bases outside gene matches: 5. Germline V gene sequence: CDR1 SGHTA, CDR2 FQGTGA. The CDR3 length is 15 residues. The CDR3 region has the DNA TGTGCCAGCAGCTTAAAACTAGCGGGAGCTGTTGAGCAGTTCTTC. This translates into CASSLKLAGAVEQFF.

The chain joins TRBV30 to TRBJ1-3; TRBD1 matches at 10 bases. Germline values: CDR1 GTSNPN, CDR2 SVGIG (reference sequence). V trimming: 1 base; J trimming: 2 bases; junction bases outside the gene matches: 2. CDR3 length equals 15 residues. The CDR3 spells CAWSGTGGPGNTIYF. DNA of the CDR3: TGTGCCTGGAGTGGGACAGGGGGACCTGGAAACACCATATATTTT.